This T cell receptor (beta chain) originates from a study of T-cell memory formation after mild COVID-19. Study details: TCR clusters were mostly donor specific.

Via MiXCR, TCRdb re-called the 5' RACE reads, giving one row per CDR3 protein. The sample lists fewer than 250,000 distinct CDR3 sequences, around 30% occurring once. Whole-study findings and limits: Detection of some responders pre-infection suggested pre-existing cross-reactive memory T cells participated.

This clonotype has a handful of counts. Its antigen remains unidentified. Deletions cut 5 bases from V and 4 bases from J, with 18 bases between. This CDR3 is built from 15 residues. Germline V gene data show CDR1 as SGHRS and CDR2 as YFSETQ. The source is an adult woman who had mild COVID-19 (a few samples of this study predate the infection). Cell type and time point are not known. The rearrangement joins TRBV5-1 to TRBJ1-1, with a tentative D call TRBD1 (5 bases). The source material was PBMCs or a T cell subset sorted from them (not recorded which). The CDR3 bases are TGCGCCAGCAGGTCGGACGGGACCTCGGGCACTGAAGCTTTCTTT. It encodes CASRSDGTSGTEAFF.